The T cell receptor (beta chain) under discussion was sequenced for a study of shared clonotypes between healthy human individuals. This table comes from immunoSEQ multiplex PCR, and its TCRdb copy is limited to in-frame clones, with some not included. The profile shows roughly 720,000 clones, roughly 88% of them singletons. Specimen: memory CD8+ T cells from PBMCs. Regarding subset: CD45RO+ cells pooled with CCR7-negative TemRA cells. This clonotype was sampled from a man aged 18-30 years in good health. Some clones in this sample may be carry-over from other donors' samples.

The CDR3 spells CASSQGGWARGIDSYEQYF. The CDR3 region has the DNA TGTGCCAGCAGCCAGGGGGGTTGGGCGCGGGGAATCGATTCCTACGAGCAGTACTTC. The chain couples TRBV4-2 to TRBJ2-7; a weak D match, TRBD2 (6 bases). Trimming left V 3 bases short and J 1 base short, with 25 bases between. Germline V lookup: CDR1 LGHNA, CDR2 YNFKEQ. The CDR3 length is 19 residues.